The present entry profiles one TCR beta chain with its context. This specimen belongs to a study of blood T cell repertoires in COVID-19. The repertoire was sequenced with immunoSEQ multiplex PCR; TCRdb's copy has only in-frame clones and lacks some. Among 200,000 to 250,000 clones listed, almost 90% were seen once. The CDR3 extends over 16 amino acids. CDR1 is MGHDK, CDR2 SYGVNS, per germline. J lost 1 base, V lost 6 bases, and 4 bases had no gene match. This clonotype originated in a man aged 18 to 35 with active or convalescent COVID-19. Sequencing was carried out using peripheral blood. V and J are TRBV25-1 and TRBJ2-3, with 13 bases matching TRBD2. The CDR3, as DNA: TGTGCCAGCAGCAGGACTAGCGGGAGCGGCACAGATACGCAGTATTTT. Protein sequence: CASSRTSGSGTDTQYF.